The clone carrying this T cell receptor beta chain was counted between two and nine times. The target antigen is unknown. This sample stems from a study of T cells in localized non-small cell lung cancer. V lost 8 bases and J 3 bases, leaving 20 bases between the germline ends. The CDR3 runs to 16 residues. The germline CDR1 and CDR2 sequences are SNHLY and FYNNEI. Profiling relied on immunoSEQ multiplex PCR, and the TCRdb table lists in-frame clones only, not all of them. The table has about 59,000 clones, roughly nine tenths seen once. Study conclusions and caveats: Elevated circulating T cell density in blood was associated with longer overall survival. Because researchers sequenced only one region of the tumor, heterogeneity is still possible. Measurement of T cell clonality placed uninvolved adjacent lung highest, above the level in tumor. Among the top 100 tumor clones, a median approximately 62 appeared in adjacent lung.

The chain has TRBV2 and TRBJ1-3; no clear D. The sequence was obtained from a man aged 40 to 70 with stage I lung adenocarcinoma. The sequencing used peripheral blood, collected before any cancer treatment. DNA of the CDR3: TGTGCCAGCGGATCCCAGACACAGCGATTTGGAAACACCATATATTTT. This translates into CASGSQTQRFGNTIYF.